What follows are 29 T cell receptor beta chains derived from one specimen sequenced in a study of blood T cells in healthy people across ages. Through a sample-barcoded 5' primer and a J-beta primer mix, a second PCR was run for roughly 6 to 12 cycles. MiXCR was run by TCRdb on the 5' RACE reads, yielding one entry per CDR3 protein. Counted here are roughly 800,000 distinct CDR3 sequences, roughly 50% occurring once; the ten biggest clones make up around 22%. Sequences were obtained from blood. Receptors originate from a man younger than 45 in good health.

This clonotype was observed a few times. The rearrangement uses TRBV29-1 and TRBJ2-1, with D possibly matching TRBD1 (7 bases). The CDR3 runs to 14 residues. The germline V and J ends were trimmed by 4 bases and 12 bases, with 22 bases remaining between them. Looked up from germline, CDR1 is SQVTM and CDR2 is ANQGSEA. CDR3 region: CSVVAGQLAFGQFF. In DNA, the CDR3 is TGCAGCGTTGTGGCGGGACAGCTGGCCTTTGGGCAGTTCTTC.

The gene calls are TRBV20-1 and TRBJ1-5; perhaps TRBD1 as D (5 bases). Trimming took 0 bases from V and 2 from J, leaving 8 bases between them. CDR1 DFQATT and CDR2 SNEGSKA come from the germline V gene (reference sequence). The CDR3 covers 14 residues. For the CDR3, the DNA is TGCAGTGCTAGAGATATGGGGGGCAATCAGCCCCAGCATTTT. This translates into CSARDMGGNQPQHF.

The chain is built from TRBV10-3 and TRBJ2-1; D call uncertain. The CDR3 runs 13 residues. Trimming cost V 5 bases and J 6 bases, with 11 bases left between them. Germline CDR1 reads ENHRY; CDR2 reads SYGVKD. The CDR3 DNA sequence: TGTGCCATCAGTTATAGACTTCTCAATGAGCAGTTCTTC. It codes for CAISYRLLNEQFF.

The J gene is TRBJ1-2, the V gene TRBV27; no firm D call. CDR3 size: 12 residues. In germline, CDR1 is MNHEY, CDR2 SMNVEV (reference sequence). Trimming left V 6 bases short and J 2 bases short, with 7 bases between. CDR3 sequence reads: CASRHINYGYTF. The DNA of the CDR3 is TGTGCCAGCAGACATATCAACTATGGCTACACCTTC.

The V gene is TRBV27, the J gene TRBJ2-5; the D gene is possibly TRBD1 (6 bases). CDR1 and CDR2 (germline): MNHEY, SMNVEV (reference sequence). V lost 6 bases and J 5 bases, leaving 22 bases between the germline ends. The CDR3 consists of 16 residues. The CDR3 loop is CASSPRDTRMKETQYF. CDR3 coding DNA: TGTGCCAGCAGCCCTAGGGACACGCGCATGAAGGAGACCCAGTACTTC.

The CDR3 sequence is CSARVRGNTEAFF. CDR3 bases: TGCAGTGCTAGGGTCAGGGGGAACACTGAAGCTTTCTTT. The rearrangement links TRBV20-1 to TRBJ1-1, with D perhaps TRBD1 (6 bases). CDR3 length: 13 amino acids. The germline gives CDR1 DFQATT, CDR2 SNEGSKA (reference sequence). V was cut by 3 bases and J by 1 base, with 9 bases left in between.

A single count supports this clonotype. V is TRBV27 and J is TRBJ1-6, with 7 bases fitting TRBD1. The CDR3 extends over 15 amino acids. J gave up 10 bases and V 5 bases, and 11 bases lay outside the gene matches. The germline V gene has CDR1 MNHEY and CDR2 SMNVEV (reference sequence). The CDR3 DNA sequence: TGTGCCAGCAGTACTGTCCGGGACAGTGGGTCACCCCTCCACTTT. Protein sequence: CASSTVRDSGSPLHF.

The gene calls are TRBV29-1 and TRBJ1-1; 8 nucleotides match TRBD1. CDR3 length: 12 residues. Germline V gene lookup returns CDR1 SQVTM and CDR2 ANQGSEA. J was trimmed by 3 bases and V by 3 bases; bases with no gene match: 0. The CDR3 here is CSVDRGHTEAFF. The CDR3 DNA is TGCAGCGTTGACAGGGGGCACACTGAAGCTTTCTTT.

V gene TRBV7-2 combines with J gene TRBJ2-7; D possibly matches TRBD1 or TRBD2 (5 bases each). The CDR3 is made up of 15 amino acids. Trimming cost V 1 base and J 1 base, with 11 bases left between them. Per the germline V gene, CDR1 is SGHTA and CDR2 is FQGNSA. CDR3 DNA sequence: TGTGCCAGCAGCTTAGGGGACCAAATTTCCTACGAGCAGTACTTC. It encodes CASSLGDQISYEQYF.

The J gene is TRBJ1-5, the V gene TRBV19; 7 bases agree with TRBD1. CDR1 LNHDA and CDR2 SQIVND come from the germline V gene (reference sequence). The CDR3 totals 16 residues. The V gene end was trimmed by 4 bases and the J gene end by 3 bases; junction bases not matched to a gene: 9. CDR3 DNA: TGTGCCAGTAGTAGCAGGGGGGTTTACGACAATCAGCCCCAGCATTTT. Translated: CASSSRGVYDNQPQHF.

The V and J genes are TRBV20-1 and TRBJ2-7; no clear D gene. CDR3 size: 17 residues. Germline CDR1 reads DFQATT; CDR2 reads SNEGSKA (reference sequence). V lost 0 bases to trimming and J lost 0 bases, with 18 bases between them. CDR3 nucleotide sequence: TGCAGTGCTAGAGATAGCTTTAAGGGCCTAGACTCCTACGAGCAGTACTTC. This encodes CSARDSFKGLDSYEQYF.

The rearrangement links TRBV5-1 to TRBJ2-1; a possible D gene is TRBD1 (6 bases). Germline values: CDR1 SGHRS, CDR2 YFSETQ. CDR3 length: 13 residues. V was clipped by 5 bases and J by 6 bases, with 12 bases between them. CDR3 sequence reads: CASRQGEGNEQFF. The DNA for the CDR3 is TGCGCCAGCAGACAGGGCGAAGGCAATGAGCAGTTCTTC.

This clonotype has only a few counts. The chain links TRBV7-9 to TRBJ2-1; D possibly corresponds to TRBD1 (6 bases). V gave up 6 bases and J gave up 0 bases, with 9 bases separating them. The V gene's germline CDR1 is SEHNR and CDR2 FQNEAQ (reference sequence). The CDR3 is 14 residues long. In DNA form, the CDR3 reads TGTGCCAGCAGGACACAGGGCTCCTACAATGAGCAGTTCTTC. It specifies CASRTQGSYNEQFF.

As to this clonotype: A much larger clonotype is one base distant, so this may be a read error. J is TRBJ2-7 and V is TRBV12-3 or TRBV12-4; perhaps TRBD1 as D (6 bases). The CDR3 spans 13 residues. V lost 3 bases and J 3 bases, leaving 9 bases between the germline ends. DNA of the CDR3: TGTGCCAGCAGTTTCCAGGGGTTCTACGAGCAGTACTTC. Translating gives CASSFQGFYEQYF.

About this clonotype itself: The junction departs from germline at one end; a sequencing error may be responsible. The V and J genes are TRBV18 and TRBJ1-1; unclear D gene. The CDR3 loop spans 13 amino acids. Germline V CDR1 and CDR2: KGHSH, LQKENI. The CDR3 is CASSPVMNTGAFF. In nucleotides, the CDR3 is TGTGCCAGCTCGCCAGTGATGAACACTGGAGCTTTCTTT.

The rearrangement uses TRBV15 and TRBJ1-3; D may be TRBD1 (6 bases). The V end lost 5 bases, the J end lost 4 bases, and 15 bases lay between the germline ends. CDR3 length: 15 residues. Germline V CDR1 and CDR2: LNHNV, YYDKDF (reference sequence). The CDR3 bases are TGTGCCACCAGCTTACCCGGGGGCTCAGGAAACACCATATATTTT. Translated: CATSLPGGSGNTIYF. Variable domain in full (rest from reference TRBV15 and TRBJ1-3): DAMVIQNPRYQVTQFGKPVTLSCSQTLNHNVMYWYQQKSSQAPKLLFHYYDKDFNNEADTPDNFQSRRPNTSFCFLDIRSPGLGDTAMYLCATSLPGGSGNTIYFGEGSWLTVV.

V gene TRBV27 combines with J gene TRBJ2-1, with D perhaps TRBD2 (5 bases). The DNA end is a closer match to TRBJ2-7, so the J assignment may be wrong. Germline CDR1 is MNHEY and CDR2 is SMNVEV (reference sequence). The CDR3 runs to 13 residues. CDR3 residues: CASSAGLNNEQYF. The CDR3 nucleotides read TGTGCCAGCAGTGCCGGACTTAACAATGAGCAGTACTTC.

CDR3 loop: CASSLGITLNTEAFF. The CDR3 DNA sequence: TGTGCCAGCAGCTTGGGGATTACACTTAACACTGAAGCTTTCTTT. The chain joins TRBV5-5 to TRBJ1-1; D not certain. There are 15 residues in the CDR3. Trimming pared 0 bases from V and 2 bases from J, leaving 11 bases between. The germline V gene encodes CDR1 SGHKS and CDR2 YYEKEE (reference sequence).

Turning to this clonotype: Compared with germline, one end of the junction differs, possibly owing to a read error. CDR3 sequence: CVSSLEYYEQYF. The CDR3 coding sequence is TGTGTCAGCAGCTTAGAATACTACGAGCAGTACTTC. The J gene is TRBJ2-5, the V gene TRBV7-9; D is unclear. Near its end, the DNA agrees better with TRBJ2-7, so the J call may be wrong. The CDR3 covers 12 residues. CDR1 SEHNR and CDR2 FQNEAQ come from the germline V gene (reference sequence).

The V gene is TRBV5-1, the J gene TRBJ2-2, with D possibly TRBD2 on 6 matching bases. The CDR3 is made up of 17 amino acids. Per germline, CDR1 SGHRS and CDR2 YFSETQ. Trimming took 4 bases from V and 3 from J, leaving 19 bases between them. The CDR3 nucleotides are TGCGCCAGCAGCCGGGGGACCTCCCTGAGGGACACCGGGGAGCTGTTTTTT. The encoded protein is CASSRGTSLRDTGELFF.

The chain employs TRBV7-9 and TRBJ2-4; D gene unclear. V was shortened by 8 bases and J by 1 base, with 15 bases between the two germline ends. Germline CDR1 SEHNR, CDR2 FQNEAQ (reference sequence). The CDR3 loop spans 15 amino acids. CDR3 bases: TGTGCCAGCGGCCCTACTGACGGCGCCAAAAACATTCAGTACTTC. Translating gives CASGPTDGAKNIQYF.

The CDR3 protein is CASSFGRLNTEAFF. CDR3 nucleotide sequence: TGCGCCAGCAGCTTCGGCAGACTGAACACTGAAGCTTTCTTT. The genes are TRBV5-1 and TRBJ1-1, with no clear D. This CDR3 contains 14 residues. Germline V lookup: CDR1 SGHRS, CDR2 YFSETQ. V lost 2 bases and J 0 bases, leaving 8 bases between the germline ends.

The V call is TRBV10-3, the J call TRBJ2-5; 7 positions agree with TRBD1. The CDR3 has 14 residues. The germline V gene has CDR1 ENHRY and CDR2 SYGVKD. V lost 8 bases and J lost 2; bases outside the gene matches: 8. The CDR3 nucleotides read TGTGCCATCGGTAGTAGGGGGCGGCAAGAGACCCAGTACTTC. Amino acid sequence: CAIGSRGRQETQYF.

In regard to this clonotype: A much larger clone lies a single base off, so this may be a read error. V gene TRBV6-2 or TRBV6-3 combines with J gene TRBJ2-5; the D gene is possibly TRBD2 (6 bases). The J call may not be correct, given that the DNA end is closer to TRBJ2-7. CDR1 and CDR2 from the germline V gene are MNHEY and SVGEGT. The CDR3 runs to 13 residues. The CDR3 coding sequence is TGTGCCAGCAGTTACTTACTAGCCCGCGAGCAGTACTTC. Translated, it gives CASSYLLAREQYF.

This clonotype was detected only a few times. CDR3 sequence reads: CSVRTGVHETQYF. The CDR3 DNA follows: TGCAGCGTAAGAACAGGGGTACACGAGACCCAGTACTTC. The rearrangement joins TRBV29-1 to TRBJ2-5; 7 bases line up with TRBD1. CDR3 length equals 13 residues. Germline V gene sequence: CDR1 SQVTM, CDR2 ANQGSEA. The V gene end was trimmed by 6 bases and the J gene end by 5 bases; junction bases not matched to a gene: 9.

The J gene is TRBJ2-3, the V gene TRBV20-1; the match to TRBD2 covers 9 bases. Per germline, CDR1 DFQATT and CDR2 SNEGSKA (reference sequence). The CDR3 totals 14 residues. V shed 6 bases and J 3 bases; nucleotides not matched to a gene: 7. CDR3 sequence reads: CSARMRGGTDTQYF. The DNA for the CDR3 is TGCAGTGCCCGGATGCGGGGGGGGACAGATACGCAGTATTTT.

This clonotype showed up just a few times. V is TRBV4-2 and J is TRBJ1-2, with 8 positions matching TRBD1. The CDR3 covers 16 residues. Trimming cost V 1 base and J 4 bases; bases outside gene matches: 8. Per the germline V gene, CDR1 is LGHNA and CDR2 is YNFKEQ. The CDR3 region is CASSQATSDRVYGYTF. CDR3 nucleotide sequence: TGTGCCAGCAGCCAAGCGACGTCGGACAGGGTCTATGGCTACACCTTC.

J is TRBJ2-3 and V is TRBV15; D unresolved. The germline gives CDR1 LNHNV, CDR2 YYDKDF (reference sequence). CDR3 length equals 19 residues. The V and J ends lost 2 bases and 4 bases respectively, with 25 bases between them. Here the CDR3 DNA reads TGTGCCACCAGCAGAAAATTTAACTCGGCAGCCGGTTATCCAGATACGCAGTATTTT. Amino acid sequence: CATSRKFNSAAGYPDTQYF.

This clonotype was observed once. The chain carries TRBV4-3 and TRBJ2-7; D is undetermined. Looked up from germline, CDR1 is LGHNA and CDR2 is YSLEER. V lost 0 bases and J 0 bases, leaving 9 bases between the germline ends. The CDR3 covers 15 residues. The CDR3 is CASSQDHQFSYEQYF. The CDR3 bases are TGCGCCAGCAGCCAAGATCACCAGTTCTCCTACGAGCAGTACTTC.